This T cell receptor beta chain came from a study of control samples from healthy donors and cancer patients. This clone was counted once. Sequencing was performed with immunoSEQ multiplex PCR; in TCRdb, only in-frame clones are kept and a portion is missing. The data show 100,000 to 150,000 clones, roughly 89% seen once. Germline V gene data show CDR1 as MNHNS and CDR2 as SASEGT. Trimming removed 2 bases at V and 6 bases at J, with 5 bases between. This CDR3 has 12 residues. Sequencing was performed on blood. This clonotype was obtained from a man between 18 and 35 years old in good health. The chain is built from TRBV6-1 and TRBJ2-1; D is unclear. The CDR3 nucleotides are TGTGCCAGCAGTGAAAATGGCAATGAGCAGTTCTTC. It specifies CASSENGNEQFF.